The entry below describes one T cell receptor (beta chain). Other DNA sequences of this sample code for an identical CDR3. Those who donated were healthy HIV-negative adults, with no recent acute infections or vaccinations reported. CD4+ cell separation produced CD45RA+ naive and CD45RA-negative memory subsets. This entry is derived from a study of shared clonotypes between healthy human individuals. The CDR3 totals 13 residues. CDR1 and CDR2 from the germline V gene are SGHTA and FQGTGA. V was shortened by 2 bases and J by 3 bases, with 7 bases between the two germline ends. It was at deep level that the assay was run. In the sorted-subset replicate PCRs, around 200 ng DNA, tens of thousands of T cell genomes, was used. TCRdb's table, derived via immunoSEQ multiplex PCR, lists solely in-frame clones and lacks some. The sample lists roughly 2.5 million clones; approximately 92% were seen once.

The sample consisted of naive CD4+ T cells sorted from blood. This sample's subset: CD45RA+ positively selected. The V gene is TRBV7-3, the J gene TRBJ2-5; no reliable D call. This sequence originates from a man younger than 30 in good health. CDR3 coding DNA: TGTGCCAGCAGCTTAGGAGTGGAAGAGACCCAGTACTTC. Its protein is CASSLGVEETQYF.